The following is a TCR beta chain sequence with its context. The repertoire was sequenced with immunoSEQ multiplex PCR; TCRdb's copy has only in-frame clones and lacks some. This sample has roughly 82,000 clones, with 82% found just once. The entry originates in a study of blood T cell repertoires in COVID-19. The CDR3 totals 12 residues. Per the germline V gene, CDR1 is DFQATT and CDR2 is SNEGSKA (reference sequence). V was shortened by 3 bases and J by 0 bases, with 5 bases between the two germline ends. Sequencing was carried out using peripheral blood. The TCR sequence derives from a man between 60 and 75 years old with acute or convalescent COVID-19. The chain combines TRBV20-1 with TRBJ1-2; D gene unclear. The CDR3 DNA is TGCAGTGCTAGTAGCGCTAACTATGGCTACACCTTC. This codes for CSASSANYGYTF.